These 26 T cell receptor beta chains share one sample of origin, sequenced in a study of T cell responses to AZD1222 COVID-19 vaccine. Repertoires were generated with immunoSEQ multiplex PCR, while TCRdb's copy carries only in-frame clones and drops some. The profile shows about 100,000 clones, around 90% of them singletons. Sequenced material: peripheral blood, taken on day 0 of MenACWY control vaccination. These receptor sequences come from an adult in good health.

The rearrangement uses TRBV9 and TRBJ1-1, with no clear D. V was clipped by 3 bases and J by 4 bases, with 16 bases between them. Per germline, CDR1 SGDLS and CDR2 YYNGEE. The CDR3 loop spans 15 amino acids. The CDR3 sequence is CASSAGSGGTTEAFF. The CDR3 DNA is TGTGCCAGCAGCGCGGGATCGGGCGGAACCACTGAAGCTTTCTTT.

V is TRBV5-6 and J is TRBJ2-5; D not resolved. With 0 bases removed from V and 0 bases from J, the gap between germline ends came to 12 bases. The CDR3 length is 16 residues. CDR1 is SGHDT and CDR2 is YYEEEE in the germline V gene. Here the CDR3 reads CASSLVMGSNQETQYF. DNA for the CDR3: TGTGCCAGCAGCTTGGTTATGGGGTCAAACCAAGAGACCCAGTACTTC.

The chain carries TRBV6-2 or TRBV6-3 and TRBJ2-7; a possible D gene is TRBD2 (7 bases). CDR3 length: 15 amino acids. Germline V lookup: CDR1 MNHEY, CDR2 SVGEGT. V lost 4 bases and J lost 3, with 16 bases in between. The CDR3 reads CASSSGGGSFYEQYF. In DNA form, the CDR3 reads TGTGCCAGCAGTTCGGGGGGCGGTTCGTTCTACGAGCAGTACTTC.

The chain combines TRBV11-2 with TRBJ1-4; weak D call: TRBD1 (6 bases). Germline loops: CDR1 SGHAT, CDR2 FQNNGV. Trimming removed 5 bases from V and 7 bases from J, with 11 bases in between. The CDR3 sequence is 13 residues long. The CDR3 DNA sequence: TGTGCCAGCAGCCCCGGACAGACTGAAAAACTGTTTTTT. This sequence encodes CASSPGQTEKLFF.

This clone was seen more than once but under ten times. The chain carries TRBV5-1 and TRBJ1-1, with D uncertain. CDR1 is SGHRS and CDR2 is YFSETQ in the germline V gene. Deletions cut 6 bases from V and 4 bases from J, with 16 bases between. The CDR3 consists of 14 residues. This CDR3 reads CASTPEGWSTEAFF. CDR3 coding DNA: TGCGCCAGCACCCCGGAAGGCTGGAGCACTGAAGCTTTCTTT.

Note on this clone: Other DNA sequences of this sample code for an identical CDR3. The chain links TRBV7-9 to TRBJ2-1; the match to TRBD2 covers 10 bases. V lost 5 bases, J lost 4 bases, and 8 bases stayed unmatched. CDR3 length: 16 residues. CDR1 and CDR2 from the germline V gene are SEHNR and FQNEAQ (reference sequence). The DNA of the CDR3 is TGTGCCAGCAGCCTCGCTCTAGCGGGGGAATACAATGAGCAGTTCTTC. Translation gives CASSLALAGEYNEQFF.

The chain employs TRBV5-5 and TRBJ2-7, with D possibly matching TRBD1 (6 bases). The ends were cut back, 3 bases at V and 3 bases at J, with 19 bases in the middle. Germline CDR1 reads SGHKS; CDR2 reads YYEKEE (reference sequence). The CDR3 is 16 residues long. CDR3 coding DNA: TGTGCCAGCAGCTGGCCCCAGACAGGCGCGGACTACGAGCAGTACTTC. Encoded protein: CASSWPQTGADYEQYF.

The rearrangement links TRBV28 to TRBJ2-7; D unresolved. The V and J ends lost 3 bases and 2 bases respectively, with 11 bases between them. The CDR3 has 14 amino acids. Germline V gives CDR1 MDHEN, CDR2 SYDVKM. CDR3 residues: CASSLADATYEQYF. The CDR3 nucleotides read TGTGCCAGCAGTTTGGCTGATGCGACCTACGAGCAGTACTTC.

The chain employs TRBV27 and TRBJ1-2; 8 bases align to TRBD1. V gave up 5 bases and J gave up 6 bases; unmatched junction bases: 8. This CDR3 has 14 amino acids. CDR1 MNHEY and CDR2 SMNVEV come from the germline V gene (reference sequence). This CDR3 is CASSLQGAQNGYTF. As DNA, the CDR3 is TGTGCCAGCAGTCTCCAGGGGGCGCAGAATGGCTACACCTTC.

CDR3 nucleotide sequence: TGCGCCAGCAGCTTGGATGGGCTAGCGGGGGGCTACGAGCAGTACTTC. The encoded protein is CASSLDGLAGGYEQYF. The chain joins TRBV5-1 to TRBJ2-7; 11 bases are a match to TRBD2. The CDR3 runs 16 residues. V lost 0 bases, J lost 3 bases, and 5 bases stayed unmatched. CDR1 and CDR2 from the germline V gene are SGHRS and YFSETQ.

The chain recombines TRBV6-5 with TRBJ2-5; no reliable D call. Trimming pared 6 bases from V and 6 bases from J, leaving 14 bases between. This CDR3 comprises 13 residues. In germline, CDR1 is MNHEY, CDR2 SVGAGI. DNA for the CDR3: TGTGCCAGCAGCTTCCTTGGGGTTAAGACCCAGTACTTC. As protein: CASSFLGVKTQYF.

Relative to its sample, this clone is medium-sized. The J gene is TRBJ2-7, the V gene TRBV6-1; TRBD2 might be the D (6 bases). This CDR3 contains 14 residues. V was shortened by 1 base and J by 5 bases, with 12 bases between the two germline ends. From germline, CDR1 is MNHNS and CDR2 SASEGT. CDR3 coding DNA: TGTGCCAGCAGTGAAGGGGGGGATGCCCACGAGCAGTACTTC. Amino acid sequence: CASSEGGDAHEQYF.

A single count supports this clone. The chain employs TRBV5-1 and TRBJ2-7; D uncertain. Germline V gene data show CDR1 as SGHRS and CDR2 as YFSETQ. The ends were cut back, 0 bases at V and 5 bases at J, with 6 bases in the middle. This CDR3 has 12 residues. The CDR3 DNA sequence: TGCGCCAGCAGCTTGGACGATCACGAGCAGTACTTC. The encoded protein is CASSLDDHEQYF. Complete variable domain (other parts from reference TRBV5-1 and TRBJ2-7): KAGVTQTPRYLIKTRGQQVTLSCSPISGHRSVSWYQQTPGQGLQFLFEYFSETQRNKGNFPGRFSGRQFSNSRSEMNVSTLELGDSALYLCASSLDDHEQYFGPGTRLTVT.

V usage is TRBV7-9 and J usage is TRBJ1-1, with D possibly being TRBD1 (6 bases). The CDR3 length is 15 residues. Trimming removed 5 bases from V and 4 bases from J, with 17 bases in between. Germline CDR1 is SEHNR and CDR2 is FQNEAQ (reference sequence). The chain's CDR3 is CASSARDTRGTEAFF. DNA for the CDR3: TGTGCCAGCAGCGCGCGGGACACCCGAGGCACTGAAGCTTTCTTT.

The rearrangement uses TRBV5-6 and TRBJ1-6, with TRBD1 as a possible D gene (6 bases). Trimming removed 5 bases from V and 8 bases from J, with 17 bases in between. The CDR3 runs 15 residues. CDR1 is SGHDT and CDR2 is YYEEEE in the germline V gene. CDR3 loop: CASRIWYRDDSPLHF. For the CDR3, the DNA is TGTGCCAGCAGGATATGGTACAGGGACGATTCACCCCTCCACTTT.

This clone was seen a few times. J is TRBJ1-1 and V is TRBV4-1; 9 positions agree with TRBD1. CDR3 size: 13 residues. Trimming at V came to 3 bases and at J to 8 bases, leaving 4 bases not matched to a gene. CDR1 MGHRA and CDR2 YSYEKL come from the germline V gene. This chain's CDR3 is CASSHGTGREAFF. For the CDR3, the DNA is TGCGCCAGCAGCCACGGGACAGGGCGAGAAGCTTTCTTT.

This clone has only one observation. The V and J genes are TRBV6-4 and TRBJ2-1, with 14 bases identical to TRBD2. CDR1 is MRHNA and CDR2 is SNTAGT in the germline V gene. V lost 4 bases to trimming and J lost 6 bases; unmatched junction nucleotides: 5. This CDR3 comprises 16 residues. The CDR3 loop is CASSAATSGGGNEQFF. The CDR3 DNA is TGTGCCAGCAGTGCCGCGACTAGCGGGGGGGGCAATGAGCAGTTCTTC.

The V call is TRBV28, the J call TRBJ1-5; the match to TRBD1 covers 7 bases. With 3 bases clipped from V and 4 bases from J, the junction kept 3 bases outside the gene matches. This CDR3 spans 14 amino acids. From germline, CDR1 is MDHEN and CDR2 SYDVKM. The CDR3 here is CASSFVRGNQPQHF. As DNA, the CDR3 is TGTGCCAGCAGTTTCGTCAGGGGGAATCAGCCCCAGCATTTT.

This chain joins TRBV12-3 or TRBV12-4 and TRBJ1-5; the D gene is possibly TRBD1 (6 bases). The CDR3 has 13 amino acids. V gave up 5 bases and J gave up 9 bases, with 14 bases separating them. Written as DNA, the CDR3 is TGTGCCAGCAGTCTACAGGGACTGACGCCCCAGCATTTT. Amino acid sequence: CASSLQGLTPQHF.

The CDR3 DNA reads as TGTGCCAGCAGCTTCGCCCGGGATTCCTATAATTCACCCCTCCACTTT. Its translation is CASSFARDSYNSPLHF. The genes are TRBV5-6 and TRBJ1-6; D remains unclear. V was shortened by 2 bases and J by 1 base, with 10 bases between the two germline ends. Germline V lookup: CDR1 SGHDT, CDR2 YYEEEE. CDR3 length equals 16 residues.

The gene calls are TRBV19 and TRBJ2-7; 10 bases align to TRBD1. CDR1 is LNHDA, CDR2 SQIVND, per germline (reference sequence). The CDR3 is 15 amino acids. J was trimmed by 3 bases and V by 4 bases; bases with no gene match: 6. DNA of the CDR3: TGTGCCAGTAGTACAACCGGGACAGGGGTCTACGAGCAGTACTTC. The encoded protein is CASSTTGTGVYEQYF.

This chain connects TRBV18 to TRBJ1-1; D is uncertain. CDR1 KGHSH and CDR2 LQKENI come from the germline V gene. The CDR3 has 14 residues. V was shortened by 2 bases and J by 4 bases, with 11 bases between the two germline ends. DNA for the CDR3: TGTGCCAGCTCACCAAGGGAGGCCGGCACTGAAGCTTTCTTT. Protein sequence: CASSPREAGTEAFF.

The genes are TRBV5-1 and TRBJ2-2, with D perhaps matching TRBD1 (6 bases). The CDR3 spans 15 residues. The V and J ends lost 4 bases and 5 bases respectively, with 15 bases between them. CDR1 and CDR2 (germline): SGHRS, YFSETQ. The CDR3, as DNA: TGCGCCAGCAGCCAGGGACAAGTCTGGACCGGGGAGCTGTTTTTT. The encoded protein is CASSQGQVWTGELFF.

This clone was counted only a few times. This chain uses TRBV7-3 with TRBJ1-5; a weak D match, TRBD1 (5 bases). The length of the CDR3 is 13 residues. Germline CDR1 is SGHTA and CDR2 is FQGTGA. Between the trimmed V and J ends, which lost 6 bases and 7 bases, there was a span of 13 bases. CDR3 in amino acids: CASSMGQGQPQHF. CDR3 nucleotides: TGTGCCAGCAGTATGGGGCAGGGACAGCCCCAGCATTTT.

DNA of the CDR3: TGTGCCAGCAGCTTAAGGACAGGACGCAGCAATGAGCAGTTCTTC. Amino acid sequence: CASSLRTGRSNEQFF. The chain uses TRBV7-9 and TRBJ2-1; 7 bases match TRBD1. Germline V gene data show CDR1 as SEHNR and CDR2 as FQNEAQ (reference sequence). Trimming at V came to 2 bases and at J to 6 bases, leaving 7 bases not matched to a gene. CDR3 length: 15 amino acids.

The chain uses TRBV5-6 and TRBJ1-4; 9 positions match TRBD1. CDR1 and CDR2 from the germline V gene are SGHDT and YYEEEE. J lost 8 bases, V lost 0 bases, and 8 bases had no gene match. CDR3 size: 16 residues. The CDR3 loop is CASSLETGGAKEKLFF. In DNA form, the CDR3 reads TGTGCCAGCAGCTTGGAGACAGGGGGGGCGAAGGAAAAACTGTTTTTT.